The rows below give T cell receptor beta chains drawn from one sample of a study of T cell responses to AZD1222 COVID-19 vaccine. Profiling relied on immunoSEQ multiplex PCR, and the TCRdb table lists in-frame clones only, not all of them. The table shows 80,000 to 90,000 clones, with roughly 87% occurring only once. The sequences come from peripheral blood, collected on day 0 of AZD1222 vaccination. These receptors all stem from an adult in good health. Each CDR3 is given with its conserved first and last residue.

length: 12; V: TRBV6-5; CDR3: CASRKDSYEQYF
length: 15; V: TRBV18; CDR3: CASSPPSSGANVLTF
length: 14; V: TRBV2; CDR3: CASSGTANTGELFF
length: 14; V: TRBV9; CDR3: CASSDGGRGTEAFF
length: 16; V: TRBV20-1; CDR3: CSASSSGGVTYNEQFF
length: 13; V: TRBV10-2; CDR3: CASRDRQNQPQHF
length: 17; V: TRBV20-1; CDR3: CSASLGPPGLGNEKLFF
length: 14; V: TRBV30; CDR3: CAWASGGVPYEQYF
length: 11; V: TRBV20-1; CDR3: CSARALNEQFF
length: 14; V: TRBV3-1/TRBV3-2; CDR3: CASSHDSYTYEQYF
length: 14; V: TRBV2; CDR3: CASREGNLDEKLFF
length: 16; V: TRBV5-4; CDR3: CASTPSGGGLNTEAFF
length: 15; V: TRBV6-5; CDR3: CASRGEGLWTGELFF
length: 15; V: TRBV4-1; CDR3: CASSQDRTGGNEQYF
length: 16; V: TRBV10-2; CDR3: CASSALQGSMGSGYTF
length: 16; V: TRBV6-4; CDR3: CAVRRRGPNSNQPQHF
length: 16; V: TRBV30; CDR3: CAWSGGWGPWNEKLFF
length: 18; V: TRBV30; CDR3: CAWSDKTTGQLAKNIQYF
length: 12; V: TRBV9; CDR3: CASSPRTDTQYF
length: 19; V: TRBV12-5; CDR3: CASGLDSPLSGDNIETQYF
length: 13; V: TRBV18; CDR3: CASSPDLNTEAFF
length: 15; V: TRBV5-4; CDR3: CASRYSGTSTDTQYF
length: 11; V: TRBV20-1; CDR3: CSVSIYNEQFF
length: 13; V: TRBV6-4; CDR3: CASLRLAEYEQYF
length: 15; V: TRBV27; CDR3: CASSLAGTSSYEQYF
length: 12; V: TRBV18; CDR3: CASSPLDTEAFF
length: 16; V: TRBV4-2; CDR3: CASSQEEGRGAGELFF
length: 16; V: TRBV5-1; CDR3: CASSLWGQENTGELFF